A selection of T cell receptor beta chains follows, all from one sample in a study of T-cell memory formation after mild COVID-19. TCRdb called the 5' RACE reads again in MiXCR, with one record for every CDR3 protein. Counted here are some 130,000 distinct CDR3 sequences, roughly 15% occurring once; the ten biggest clones make up approximately 14%. The sample consisted of PBMCs or a T cell subset sorted from them (not recorded which). Every receptor here comes from an adult woman who had mild COVID-19 (a few samples of this study predate the infection). Cell type and time point are not known. CDR3s include the opening cysteine and the closing phenylalanine or tryptophan. The order of the fields is clone size, V gene, J gene, D gene, CDR3 protein, CDR3 DNA. The D gene is left open where the match is weak. The size of a clone is reported for some rows only, either as once, few or many, or as a class for expanded clones.

>few|TRBV4-1|TRBJ1-1|NA
CASSPSINTEAFF
TGCGCCAGCAGCCCGTCCATTAACACTGAAGCTTTCTTT
>NA|TRBV6-2/TRBV6-3|TRBJ2-2|NA
CASSSPMGLLNTGELFF
TGTGCCAGCAGTTCACCCATGGGGCTTCTGAACACCGGGGAGCTGTTTTTT
>NA|TRBV12-3/TRBV12-4|TRBJ2-1|NA
CASSLTGFNEQFF
TGTGCCAGCAGTTTAACAGGGTTCAATGAGCAGTTCTTC
>many|TRBV5-1|TRBJ2-3|NA
CASSKSRYTDTQYF
TGCGCCAGCAGTAAGTCGAGATACACAGATACGCAGTATTTT
>NA|TRBV4-1|TRBJ1-2|TRBD1
CASSHLDRVGYGYTF
TGCGCCAGCAGCCATCTTGACAGGGTGGGCTATGGCTACACCTTC
>NA|TRBV4-1|TRBJ1-6|TRBD1
CASRGTGEFGSPLHF
TGCGCCAGCAGGGGGACAGGGGAGTTTGGATCACCCCTCCACTTT
>many|TRBV7-9|TRBJ2-1|TRBD2
CASSSETSGPYNEQFF
TGTGCCAGCAGCTCCGAGACTAGCGGGCCCTACAATGAGCAGTTCTTC
>NA|TRBV7-6|TRBJ1-1|NA
CASSLGRGPAANTEAFF
TGTGCCAGCAGCTTAGGTCGCGGACCGGCAGCCAACACTGAAGCTTTCTTT
>few|TRBV6-5|TRBJ2-3|TRBD2
CASSYSWLAGVTSTDTQYF
TGTGCCAGCAGTTACTCGTGGCTAGCGGGGGTTACTAGCACAGATACGCAGTATTTT
>many|TRBV24-1|TRBJ2-3|NA
CATSGNRVHTDTQYF
TGTGCCACCAGTGGGAACAGGGTCCACACAGATACGCAGTATTTT
>many|TRBV12-3/TRBV12-4|TRBJ2-7|TRBD1
CASSSTGPYEQYF
TGTGCCAGCAGTTCGACAGGGCCCTACGAGCAGTACTTC
>NA|TRBV7-2|TRBJ2-3|NA
CASSLGTHTDTQYF
TGTGCCAGCAGCTTAGGGACGCACACAGATACGCAGTATTTT
>NA|TRBV5-1|TRBJ2-1|NA
CASSRQELTNEQFF
TGCGCCAGCAGCCGACAAGAGTTAACGAATGAGCAGTTCTTC
>few|TRBV12-3/TRBV12-4|TRBJ2-7|TRBD1
CASSFGTGGPPGEQYF
TGTGCCAGCAGTTTCGGGACAGGGGGCCCTCCCGGGGAGCAGTACTTC
>NA|TRBV12-3/TRBV12-4|TRBJ1-5|NA
CASSLSQGNQPQHF
TGTGCCAGCAGTTTAAGTCAGGGCAATCAGCCCCAGCATTTT
>NA|TRBV4-1|TRBJ2-7|TRBD1
CASSQDWRTGSSYEQYF
TGCGCCAGCAGCCAAGATTGGAGGACAGGGAGCTCCTACGAGCAGTACTTC
>NA|TRBV20-1|TRBJ1-2|NA
CSARAGTYPEDGYTF
TGCAGTGCTAGAGCGGGGACATACCCGGAGGATGGCTACACCTTC
>NA|TRBV29-1|TRBJ1-1|TRBD1
CSVVGQGNTNTEAFF
TGCAGCGTTGTGGGACAGGGGAACACGAACACTGAAGCTTTCTTT
>NA|TRBV29-1|TRBJ1-5|NA
CSVELPTPNQPQHF
TGCAGCGTTGAACTCCCGACACCGAATCAGCCCCAGCATTTT
>few|TRBV30|TRBJ2-1|NA
CAWSRGYQSYNEQFF
TGTGCCTGGAGTCGGGGCTATCAATCCTACAATGAGCAGTTCTTC
>NA|TRBV5-1|TRBJ2-7|NA
CASSLDWGPYEQYF
TGCGCCAGCAGCTTAGACTGGGGCCCCTACGAGCAGTACTTC
>few|TRBV3-1|TRBJ2-7|NA
CASSPRGADEQYF
TGTGCCAGCAGCCCAAGAGGGGCGGACGAGCAGTACTTC
>few|TRBV6-5|TRBJ2-7|TRBD2
CASSSPGTSGSYEQYF
TGTGCCAGCAGCTCGCCTGGGACTAGCGGCTCCTACGAGCAGTACTTC
>once|TRBV7-2|TRBJ2-5|TRBD2
CASSHPRHGTSGPGETQYF
TGTGCCAGCAGCCACCCAAGACACGGGACTAGCGGCCCAGGGGAGACCCAGTACTTC
>few|TRBV7-7|TRBJ2-1|NA
CASSSERDNEQFF
TGTGCTAGCAGCTCCGAGCGAGACAATGAGCAGTTCTTC
>NA|TRBV12-3/TRBV12-4|TRBJ2-1|NA
CASSPSRNEQFF
TGTGCCAGCAGTCCCAGCAGGAATGAGCAGTTCTTC
>NA|TRBV12-3/TRBV12-4|TRBJ2-7|TRBD2
CASSLGRGYQSEQYF
TGTGCCAGCAGCCTCGGGAGGGGCTATCAATCCGAGCAGTACTTC
>NA|TRBV6-5|TRBJ1-2|NA
CASSPGLRIGGYTF
TGTGCCAGCAGCCCGGGACTCAGGATAGGTGGCTACACCTTC
>NA|TRBV28|TRBJ2-4|NA
CASSTEYPVYIQYF
TGTGCCAGCAGCACCGAGTACCCCGTATACATTCAGTACTTC
>few|TRBV6-2/TRBV6-3|TRBJ2-4|TRBD1
CASSVDRAKNIQYF
TGTGCCAGCAGTGTGGACAGGGCCAAAAACATTCAGTACTTC
>NA|TRBV18|TRBJ2-1|TRBD2
CASSPREASGSLSYNEQFF
TGTGCCAGCTCACCAAGAGAGGCTAGCGGGAGCCTTTCCTACAATGAGCAGTTCTTC
>NA|TRBV27|TRBJ1-2|TRBD1
CASRRAGTGGYGYTF
TGTGCCAGCCGACGAGCCGGGACAGGGGGTTATGGCTACACCTTC
>NA|TRBV4-3|TRBJ2-7|NA
CASSQQAEQYEQYF
TGCGCCAGCAGCCAACAAGCGGAGCAATACGAGCAGTACTTC
>NA|TRBV27|TRBJ1-4|NA
CATHPLGREGDEKLFF
TGTGCCACCCACCCCCTGGGGCGAGAGGGAGATGAAAAACTGTTTTTT
>NA|TRBV5-1|TRBJ2-3|TRBD1
CASSTPSGQGVAADTQYF
TGCGCCAGCAGCACCCCTTCGGGGCAGGGGGTCGCTGCAGATACGCAGTATTTT
>NA|TRBV6-2/TRBV6-3|TRBJ2-5|TRBD2
CASRPSGNSQETQYF
TGTGCCAGCAGACCCAGCGGGAACTCCCAAGAGACCCAGTACTTC
>NA|TRBV18|TRBJ1-1|TRBD1
CASSPRTGSGTEAFF
TGTGCCAGCTCACCACGGACAGGGTCTGGGACTGAAGCTTTCTTT
>few|TRBV4-3|TRBJ2-3|NA
CASSLLGADTQYF
TGCGCCAGCAGCCTCCTAGGGGCAGATACGCAGTATTTT
>NA|TRBV11-3|TRBJ2-2|TRBD1
CASSQLTGANTGELFF
TGTGCCAGCAGCCAATTAACAGGGGCGAACACCGGGGAGCTGTTTTTT
>NA|TRBV2|TRBJ2-3|TRBD2
CASRGLAGSTDTQYF
TGTGCCAGCAGAGGACTAGCGGGGAGCACAGATACGCAGTATTTT
>NA|TRBV29-1|TRBJ2-1|NA
CSVKSGIWGSNEQFF
TGCAGCGTAAAATCAGGAATTTGGGGTTCCAATGAGCAGTTCTTC
>NA|TRBV10-3|TRBJ2-5|NA
CAISEGSQETQYF
TGTGCCATCAGTGAAGGATCTCAAGAGACCCAGTACTTC
>many|TRBV12-3/TRBV12-4|TRBJ1-4|NA
CASSVGELNEKLFF
TGTGCCAGCAGTGTCGGGGAGCTAAATGAAAAACTGTTTTTT
>few|TRBV15|TRBJ2-3|NA
CATRGQLSTDTQYF
TGTGCCACCAGAGGACAGCTCAGCACAGATACGCAGTATTTT
>NA|TRBV20-1|TRBJ2-3|NA
CSARDRSGLAVQGTQYF
TGCAGTGCTAGAGACCGGAGCGGGCTAGCGGTACAGGGTACGCAGTATTTT
>NA|TRBV7-9|TRBJ1-1|NA
CASSFGETEAFF
TGTGCCAGCAGCTTCGGGGAAACTGAAGCTTTCTTT
>many|TRBV27|TRBJ2-6|NA
CASSLYAPVSSGANVLTF
TGTGCCAGCAGTTTATATGCGCCAGTTTCCTCTGGGGCCAACGTCCTGACTTTC
>NA|TRBV12-3/TRBV12-4|TRBJ1-1|TRBD1
CASSRDGQGVTEAFF
TGTGCCAGCAGCCGGGACGGACAGGGCGTAACTGAAGCTTTCTTT
>few|TRBV29-1|TRBJ2-2|TRBD2
CSVKTSGGLGLFF
TGCAGCGTTAAGACTAGCGGGGGCCTTGGGCTGTTTTTT
>few|TRBV5-6|TRBJ2-7|NA
CASSLGEGYEQYF
TGTGCCAGCAGCTTGGGCGAGGGGTACGAGCAGTACTTC
>NA|TRBV5-1|TRBJ2-7|TRBD1
CASSPVGQGYEQYF
TGCGCCAGCAGTCCCGTCGGACAGGGCTACGAGCAGTACTTC
>NA|TRBV12-3/TRBV12-4|TRBJ2-2|TRBD2
CASGTGTSGMRELFF
TGTGCCAGCGGCACTGGGACTAGCGGGATGAGGGAGCTGTTTTTT
>NA|TRBV5-1|TRBJ2-7|NA
CASSLANGGDEQYF
TGCGCCAGCAGCTTGGCCAACGGGGGAGATGAGCAGTACTTC